These 20 T cell receptor beta chains were all obtained from the same sample, sequenced in a study of blood T cell repertoires in COVID-19. The repertoire was sequenced with immunoSEQ multiplex PCR; TCRdb's copy has only in-frame clones and lacks some. Of about 410,000 clones listed, roughly 85% are singletons. Sequenced input: peripheral blood. These TCRs come from a woman aged 30 to 39 with active or convalescent COVID-19.

The chain is built from TRBV19 and TRBJ2-1; 8 bases map to TRBD2. The V gene's germline CDR1 is LNHDA and CDR2 SQIVND (reference sequence). The length of the CDR3 is 13 residues. The ends lost 11 bases at V and 5 bases at J; junction bases unmatched: 8. CDR3 nucleotide sequence: TGTGCCTACACGGGAGGGGTGGACAATGAGCAGTTCTTC. It is translated as CAYTGGVDNEQFF.

The rearrangement joins TRBV29-1 to TRBJ1-3, with a possible D match to TRBD1 (6 bases). V was shortened by 4 bases and J by 3 bases, with 16 bases between the two germline ends. The CDR3 is 15 amino acids. The germline gives CDR1 SQVTM, CDR2 ANQGSEA. The CDR3 coding sequence is TGCAGCGTTGGGGGAGCAGGGGTGCTTGGAAACACCATATATTTT. Translation: CSVGGAGVLGNTIYF. Full variable domain (remainder filled in from reference TRBV29-1 and TRBJ1-3): SAVISQKPSRDICQRGTSLTIQCQVDSQVTMMFWYRQQPGQSLTLIATANQGSEATYESGFVIDKFPISRPNLTFSTLTVSNMSPEDSSIYLCSVGGAGVLGNTIYFGEGSWLTVV.

V is TRBV4-1 and J is TRBJ2-3; tentative D call: TRBD2 (6 bases). The CDR3 sequence is 14 residues long. Germline V gene sequence: CDR1 MGHRA, CDR2 YSYEKL. V was pared by 5 bases and J by 4 bases, with 13 bases between. The CDR3 spells CASSGTPGPDTQYF. The CDR3 DNA follows: TGCGCCAGCAGCGGGACTCCTGGCCCAGATACGCAGTATTTT.

There are a few counts of this clone. The rearrangement joins TRBV4-1 to TRBJ2-3; 8 positions agree with TRBD2. The CDR3 has 17 residues. Trimming cost V 0 bases and J 0 bases; bases outside gene matches: 5. The germline V gene has CDR1 MGHRA and CDR2 YSYEKL. This CDR3 is CASSQDSQRGSTDTQYF. In DNA form, the CDR3 reads TGCGCCAGCAGCCAAGATTCCCAGCGGGGGAGCACAGATACGCAGTATTTT.

The gene calls are TRBV6-5 and TRBJ1-2; 7 bases align to TRBD1. This CDR3 contains 12 residues. V lost 8 bases and J lost 8; bases outside the gene matches: 8. Germline lookup yields CDR1 MNHEY and CDR2 SVGAGI. The CDR3, as DNA: TGTGCCAGCCGGGACAGCGTTTTCGGCTACACCTTC. It codes for CASRDSVFGYTF.

V is TRBV6-1 and J is TRBJ2-7, with TRBD2 identical over 14 bases. Trimming cost V 4 bases and J 6 bases; bases outside gene matches: 8. The CDR3 contains 16 residues. The V gene's germline CDR1 is MNHNS and CDR2 SASEGT. CDR3 sequence: CASSGEGLAGVREQYF. Here the CDR3 DNA reads TGTGCCAGCAGTGGAGAGGGACTAGCGGGAGTTCGCGAGCAGTACTTC.

Note on this clone: This sample includes further DNA sequences coding for the same CDR3. The chain couples TRBV4-1 to TRBJ2-7; perhaps TRBD1 as D (5 bases). V was shortened by 1 base and J by 2 bases, with 9 bases between the two germline ends. Germline V gene lookup returns CDR1 MGHRA and CDR2 YSYEKL. The CDR3 runs 14 residues. The CDR3 DNA reads TGCGCCAGCAGCCAAGGGCAGGGAACCTACGAGCAGTACTTC. It yields the protein CASSQGQGTYEQYF.

The table lists this clone with a few counts. The rearrangement uses TRBV28 and TRBJ2-2, with 10 positions matching TRBD2. With V trimmed by 4 bases and J by 2 bases, 4 bases remained unmatched. This CDR3 is built from 16 residues. Germline lookup yields CDR1 MDHEN and CDR2 SYDVKM. The CDR3 sequence is CASSSRLAGNTGELFF. The DNA of the CDR3 is TGTGCCAGCAGTTCCCGACTAGCGGGTAACACCGGGGAGCTGTTTTTT.

This chain joins TRBV2 and TRBJ2-3; 8 nucleotides agree with TRBD2. This CDR3 spans 14 amino acids. With V trimmed by 9 bases and J by 1 base, 6 bases remained unmatched. Germline CDR1 reads SNHLY; CDR2 reads FYNNEI. The CDR3 reads CARRSGGGTDTQYF. Here the CDR3 DNA reads TGTGCCAGACGAAGCGGGGGCGGCACAGATACGCAGTATTTT.

The chain links TRBV5-1 to TRBJ2-7, with 8 bases matching TRBD2. This CDR3 is built from 15 residues. The V segment lost 0 bases and the J segment 4 bases; nucleotides outside the gene matches: 6. Germline V gives CDR1 SGHRS, CDR2 YFSETQ. CDR3: CASSLESGSLYEQYF. As DNA, the CDR3 is TGCGCCAGCAGCTTGGAGAGCGGGAGTCTGTACGAGCAGTACTTC.

The chain joins TRBV3-1 (or the pseudogene TRBV3-2) to TRBJ2-1; TRBD2 agrees at 7 bases. The CDR3 is 15 residues long. CDR1 and CDR2 (germline): LGHDT, YNNKEL (reference sequence). Germline trimming cut 3 bases from V and 4 bases from J; bases unmatched to any gene: 6. In DNA, the CDR3 is TGTGCCAGCAGCCAGAACCCCGGGAGGTACAATGAGCAGTTCTTC. Translating it yields CASSQNPGRYNEQFF.

Comment on this clone: Other DNA sequences from this sample encode an identical CDR3 as well. The V and J genes are TRBV11-2 and TRBJ2-7; D unresolved. Germline lookup yields CDR1 SGHAT and CDR2 FQNNGV. V dropped 1 base and J dropped 3 bases, with 7 bases sitting between them. The CDR3 spans 13 residues. CDR3 loop: CASSLGAHYEQYF. CDR3 bases: TGTGCCAGCAGCTTAGGTGCACACTACGAGCAGTACTTC.

The chain uses TRBV12-5 and TRBJ1-2; the D gene is possibly TRBD1 (5 bases). Germline loops: CDR1 LGHNT, CDR2 FRNRAP. The CDR3 is 13 amino acids. V lost 6 bases to trimming and J lost 8 bases, with 16 bases between them. CDR3 protein: CASGQTRDLGYTF. CDR3 DNA: TGTGCTAGTGGACAGACCAGGGACTTGGGCTACACCTTC.

The genes are TRBV5-8 and TRBJ2-7; 14 bases fit TRBD2. Germline CDR1 and CDR2: SGHTS and YDEGEE. This CDR3 contains 19 residues. V lost 5 bases, J lost 2 bases, and 15 bases stayed unmatched. CDR3 in DNA: TGTGCCAGCAGGCATCCGGGACAGAGACTAGCGGGAGGGCCCTACGAGCAGTACTTC. Encoded protein: CASRHPGQRLAGGPYEQYF.

The gene calls are TRBV5-6 and TRBJ1-1, with 10 bases identical to TRBD1. The CDR3 length is 15 residues. The V gene end was trimmed by 3 bases and the J gene end by 0 bases; junction bases not matched to a gene: 2. The V gene's germline CDR1 is SGHDT and CDR2 YYEEEE. CDR3 sequence reads: CASSWGQGMNTEAFF. Written as DNA, the CDR3 is TGTGCCAGCAGCTGGGGACAGGGGATGAACACTGAAGCTTTCTTT.

The CDR3 here is CASSGGGTPVSYNEQFF. DNA for the CDR3: TGTGCCAGCAGTGGGGGGGGGACTCCGGTCTCCTACAATGAGCAGTTCTTC. The rearrangement joins TRBV2 to TRBJ2-1; 7 nucleotides match TRBD2. The CDR3 spans 17 residues. Germline CDR1 and CDR2: SNHLY and FYNNEI. V lost 4 bases, J lost 0 bases, and 9 bases stayed unmatched.

The rearrangement links TRBV4-1 to TRBJ1-3; weak D call: TRBD1 (5 bases). Trimming cost V 1 base and J 3 bases, with 10 bases left between them. CDR3 length equals 15 residues. Germline V lookup: CDR1 MGHRA, CDR2 YSYEKL. The CDR3, as DNA: TGCGCCAGCAGCCAAGTATTAGGGGTTGGAAACACCATATATTTT. Encoded protein: CASSQVLGVGNTIYF.

The gene calls are TRBV6-4 and TRBJ1-5; D possibly corresponds to TRBD1 (6 bases). Germline CDR1 MRHNA, CDR2 SNTAGT. This CDR3 comprises 14 residues. The ends were cut back, 5 bases at V and 4 bases at J, with 12 bases in the middle. In nucleotides, the CDR3 is TGTGCCAGCAGTATAACAGGGACAAATCAGCCCCAGCATTTT. Protein: CASSITGTNQPQHF.

This chain links TRBV6-5 with TRBJ1-2; TRBD1 is a possible D gene (6 bases). This CDR3 has 13 residues. Trimming shortened V by 7 bases and J by 4 bases, and 13 bases separated the two germline ends. The germline CDR1 and CDR2 sequences are MNHEY and SVGAGI. CDR3 bases: TGTGCCAGCACCCAGGGGAACAGCTATGGCTACACCTTC. Translated: CASTQGNSYGYTF.

V and J are TRBV4-1 and TRBJ2-5, with 7 positions matching TRBD2. The junction had 20 bases not matched to a gene; V was cut back by 0 bases and J by 4 bases. The CDR3 has 20 residues. Germline V gene sequence: CDR1 MGHRA, CDR2 YSYEKL. In DNA, the CDR3 is TGCGCCAGCAGCCAAGATCAGGAGACGTTGACCCGGGGGGAGGGAGAGACCCAGTACTTC. Encoded protein: CASSQDQETLTRGEGETQYF.